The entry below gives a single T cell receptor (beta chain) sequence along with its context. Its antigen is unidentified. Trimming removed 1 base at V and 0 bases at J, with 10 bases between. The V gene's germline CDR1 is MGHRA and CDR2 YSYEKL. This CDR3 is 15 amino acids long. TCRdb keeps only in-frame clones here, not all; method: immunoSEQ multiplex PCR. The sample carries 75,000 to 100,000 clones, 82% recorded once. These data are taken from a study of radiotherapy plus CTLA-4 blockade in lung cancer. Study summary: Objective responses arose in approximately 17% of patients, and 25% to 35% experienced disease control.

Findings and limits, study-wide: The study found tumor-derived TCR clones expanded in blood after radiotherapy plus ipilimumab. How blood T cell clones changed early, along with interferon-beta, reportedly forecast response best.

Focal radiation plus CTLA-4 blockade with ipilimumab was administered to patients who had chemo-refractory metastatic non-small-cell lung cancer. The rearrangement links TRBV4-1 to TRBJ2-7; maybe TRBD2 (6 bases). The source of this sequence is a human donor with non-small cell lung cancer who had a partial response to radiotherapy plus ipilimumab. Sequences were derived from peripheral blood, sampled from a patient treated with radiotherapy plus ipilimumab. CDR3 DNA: TGCGCCAGCAGCCAAGCCGCTAGCGTCTCCTACGAGCAGTACTTC. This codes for CASSQAASVSYEQYF.